Reported below is one TCR beta chain. Its antigen is not identified. This entry comes from a study of lymphopenia after photon versus proton radiotherapy. General study findings and limits: After the lymphocyte nadir, photon-treated repertoires showed oligoclonal expansion, especially of CD8+ Temra cells.

The V gene lost 3 bases and the J gene lost 2 bases, with 6 bases spanning the gap. Germline values: CDR1 SGHKS, CDR2 YYEKEE (reference sequence). There are 13 residues in the CDR3. TCRdb's table, derived via immunoSEQ multiplex PCR, lists solely in-frame clones and lacks some. Here the sample spans 53,000 or so clones, around four fifths being singletons. The TCR originated in a man in his fifties with gastric cancer. The sequencing used peripheral blood, collected from a patient treated with photon-based radiotherapy. The chain has TRBV5-5 and TRBJ1-5; tentatively, D is TRBD1 (5 bases). The CDR3, as DNA: TGTGCCAGCAGCTGGGACCGCAATCAGCCCCAGCATTTT. It translates to CASSWDRNQPQHF.